The 10 T cell receptor beta chains below were found in one sample sequenced in a study of blood T cell repertoires in COVID-19. Profiled with immunoSEQ multiplex PCR; TCRdb holds only in-frame clones, not every one. The sample records under 350,000 clones, roughly 89% being singletons. The sample taken for sequencing was PBMCs or T cells enriched from blood (not recorded which). Source of these receptors: a woman aged 40 to 50 who had recovered from COVID-19.

Only one count was recorded for this clone. The V gene is TRBV7-2, the J gene TRBJ1-2; 11 nucleotides agree with TRBD1. Germline values: CDR1 SGHTA, CDR2 FQGNSA. With V trimmed by 5 bases and J by 9 bases, 14 bases remained unmatched. The CDR3 contains 16 residues. CDR3 loop: CASSPRDRGSYHRYTF. For the CDR3, the DNA is TGTGCCAGCAGCCCCCGGGACAGGGGGAGTTATCATCGCTACACCTTC.

This sequence joins TRBV2 and TRBJ1-1; unclear D gene. Germline CDR1 is SNHLY and CDR2 is FYNNEI. V lost 6 bases and J 7 bases, leaving 15 bases between the germline ends. The CDR3 consists of 13 residues. Written as DNA, the CDR3 is TGTGCCAGCAGAGAATTCGAGAGGGTTGAAGCTTTCTTT. Its protein is CASREFERVEAFF.

Worth noting for this clone: Mismatch with germline at one junction end may stem from a read error. This chain joins TRBV7-9 and TRBJ2-3; TRBD2 agrees at 10 bases. CDR1 and CDR2 from the germline V gene are SEHNR and FQNEAQ (reference sequence). The CDR3 is 16 amino acids. This CDR3 is CAISPQLAGSTDTQYF. The CDR3 nucleotides are TGTGCCATCAGCCCTCAACTAGCGGGAAGCACAGATACGCAGTATTTT.

This chain uses TRBV7-8 with TRBJ1-2; 10 bases are shared with TRBD1. The CDR3 contains 17 residues. Germline-derived CDR1 and CDR2 are SGHVS and FQNEAQ. Trimming took 6 bases from V and 5 from J; bases not matched to a gene: 15. As DNA, the CDR3 is TGTGCCAGCAGTCTTATGGGACAGGGGACTTCGTGGTATGGCTACACCTTC. Protein product: CASSLMGQGTSWYGYTF.

The V gene is TRBV27, the J gene TRBJ1-2; the match to TRBD1 covers 7 bases. The CDR3 loop spans 14 amino acids. Trimming cost V 2 bases and J 0 bases; bases outside gene matches: 0. Germline CDR1 and CDR2: MNHEY and SMNVEV (reference sequence). This CDR3 reads CASSLTGANYGYTF. CDR3 bases: TGTGCCAGCAGTTTAACAGGGGCTAACTATGGCTACACCTTC.

The V and J genes are TRBV30 and TRBJ1-3; unclear D gene. The CDR3 is made up of 12 amino acids. Germline V gene data show CDR1 as GTSNPN and CDR2 as SVGIG (reference sequence). V dropped 2 bases and J dropped 7 bases, with 9 bases sitting between them. The CDR3 spells CAWSTRANTIYF. As DNA, the CDR3 is TGTGCCTGGAGTACCCGAGCTAACACCATATATTTT.

The chain joins TRBV6-5 to TRBJ1-1, with D tentatively TRBD1 (6 bases). From germline, CDR1 is MNHEY and CDR2 SVGAGI. Trimming took 2 bases from V and 5 from J, leaving 18 bases between them. This CDR3 is 16 amino acids long. The chain's CDR3 is CASSYGTGRERTEAFF. For the CDR3, the DNA is TGTGCCAGCAGTTACGGAACAGGGCGGGAGAGGACTGAAGCTTTCTTT.

V is TRBV20-1 and J is TRBJ2-2; TRBD2 matches at 8 bases. The CDR3 totals 16 residues. Germline lookup yields CDR1 DFQATT and CDR2 SNEGSKA (reference sequence). The junction had 8 bases not matched to a gene; V was cut back by 3 bases and J by 2 bases. CDR3 residues: CSASRPGTSNTGELFF. The CDR3, as DNA: TGCAGTGCTAGTCGCCCGGGGACTAGTAACACCGGGGAGCTGTTTTTT.

The V and J genes are TRBV19 and TRBJ1-2; TRBD1 agrees at 7 bases. The CDR3 extends over 16 amino acids. Unmatched junction bases numbered 13, after V lost 5 bases and J lost 4 bases. Per the germline V gene, CDR1 is LNHDA and CDR2 is SQIVND (reference sequence). The CDR3 bases are TGTGCCAGTAGTGCAAGACCGCGCCAGGGGGGCTATGGCTACACCTTC. It specifies CASSARPRQGGYGYTF. Complete variable domain (other parts from reference TRBV19 and TRBJ1-2): DGGITQSPKYLFRKEGQNVTLSCEQNLNHDAMYWYRQDPGQGLRLIYYSQIVNDFQKGDIAEGYSVSREKKESFPLTVTSAQKNPTAFYLCASSARPRQGGYGYTFGSGTRLTVV.

V and J are TRBV18 and TRBJ1-2; D perhaps matches TRBD1 (6 bases). The V gene lost 3 bases and the J gene lost 3 bases, with 23 bases spanning the gap. The CDR3 spans 18 residues. Per the germline V gene, CDR1 is KGHSH and CDR2 is LQKENI. CDR3 residues: CASSPNQNTDRWYYGYTF. CDR3 DNA: TGTGCCAGCTCACCGAATCAAAATACAGACAGGTGGTACTATGGCTACACCTTC.